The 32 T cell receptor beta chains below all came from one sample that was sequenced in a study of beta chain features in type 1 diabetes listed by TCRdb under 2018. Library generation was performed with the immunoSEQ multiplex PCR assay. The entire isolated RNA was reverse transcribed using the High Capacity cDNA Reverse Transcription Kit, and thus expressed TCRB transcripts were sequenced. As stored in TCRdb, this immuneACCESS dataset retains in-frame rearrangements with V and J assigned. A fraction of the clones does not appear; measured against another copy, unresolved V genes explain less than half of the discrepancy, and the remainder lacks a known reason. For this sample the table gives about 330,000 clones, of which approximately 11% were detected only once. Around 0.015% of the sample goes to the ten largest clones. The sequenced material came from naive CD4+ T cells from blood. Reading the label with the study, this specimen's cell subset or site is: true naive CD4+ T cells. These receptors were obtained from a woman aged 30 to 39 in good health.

Here the CDR3 DNA reads TGCGCCAGCAGCTTGGTTGCAGACCAAGAGACCCAGTACTTC. It specifies CASSLVADQETQYF. The genes are TRBV5-1 and TRBJ2-5; no clear D. Germline-derived CDR1 and CDR2 are SGHRS and YFSETQ. The CDR3 runs to 14 residues. Trimming removed 0 bases from V and 0 bases from J, with 6 bases in between.

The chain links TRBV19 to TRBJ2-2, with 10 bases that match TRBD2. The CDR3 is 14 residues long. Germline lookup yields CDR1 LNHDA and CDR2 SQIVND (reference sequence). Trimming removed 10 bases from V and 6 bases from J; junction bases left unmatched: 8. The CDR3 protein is CATISGRASGELFF. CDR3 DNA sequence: TGTGCCACCATCAGCGGGAGGGCCTCCGGGGAGCTGTTTTTT.

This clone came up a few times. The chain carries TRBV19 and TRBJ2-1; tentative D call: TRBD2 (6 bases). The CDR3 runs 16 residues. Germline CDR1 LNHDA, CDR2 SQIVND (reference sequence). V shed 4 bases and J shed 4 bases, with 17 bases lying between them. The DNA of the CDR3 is TGTGCCAGTAGTACCCCCGGGACTCTAAGGTACAATGAGCAGTTCTTC. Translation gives CASSTPGTLRYNEQFF.

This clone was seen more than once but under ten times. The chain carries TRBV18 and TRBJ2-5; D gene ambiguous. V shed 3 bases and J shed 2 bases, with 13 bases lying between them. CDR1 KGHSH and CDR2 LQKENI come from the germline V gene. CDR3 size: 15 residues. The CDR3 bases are TGTGCCAGCTCACCTCGAGCCTTAGCACAAGAGACCCAGTACTTC. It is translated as CASSPRALAQETQYF.

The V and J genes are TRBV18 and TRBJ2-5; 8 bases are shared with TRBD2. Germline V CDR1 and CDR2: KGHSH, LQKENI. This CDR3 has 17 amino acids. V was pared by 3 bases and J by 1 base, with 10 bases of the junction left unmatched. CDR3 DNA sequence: TGTGCCAGCTCACCTTCCTCGGATAGCGGGATCCAAGAGACCCAGTACTTC. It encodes CASSPSSDSGIQETQYF.

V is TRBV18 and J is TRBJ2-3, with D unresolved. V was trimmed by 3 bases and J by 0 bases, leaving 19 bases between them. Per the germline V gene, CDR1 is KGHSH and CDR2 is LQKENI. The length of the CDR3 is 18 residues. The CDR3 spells CASSPIRSGGVSTDTQYF. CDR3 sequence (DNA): TGTGCCAGCTCACCGATCAGATCCGGCGGAGTTAGCACAGATACGCAGTATTTT.

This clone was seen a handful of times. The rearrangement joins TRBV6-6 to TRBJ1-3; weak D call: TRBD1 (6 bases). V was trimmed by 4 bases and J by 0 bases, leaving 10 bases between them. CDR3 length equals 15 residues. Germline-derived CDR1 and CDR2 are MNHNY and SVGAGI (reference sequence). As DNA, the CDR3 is TGTGCCAGCAGTTCTGGACAGAGCTCTGGAAACACCATATATTTT. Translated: CASSSGQSSGNTIYF.

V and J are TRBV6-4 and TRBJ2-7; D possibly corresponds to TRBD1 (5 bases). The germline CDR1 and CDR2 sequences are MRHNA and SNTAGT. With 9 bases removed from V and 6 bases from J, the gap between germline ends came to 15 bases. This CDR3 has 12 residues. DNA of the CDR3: TGTGCCAGGGGCATGGGGCTTCTCGAGCAGTACTTC. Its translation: CARGMGLLEQYF.

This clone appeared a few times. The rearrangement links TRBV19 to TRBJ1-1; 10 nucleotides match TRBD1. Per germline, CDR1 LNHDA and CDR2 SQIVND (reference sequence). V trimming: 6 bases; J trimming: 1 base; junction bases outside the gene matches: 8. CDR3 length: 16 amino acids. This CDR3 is CASSPGTGVGNTEAFF. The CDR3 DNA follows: TGTGCCAGTAGCCCCGGGACAGGGGTAGGGAACACTGAAGCTTTCTTT. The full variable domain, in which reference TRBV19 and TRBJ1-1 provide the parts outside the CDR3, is DGGITQSPKYLFRKEGQNVTLSCEQNLNHDAMYWYRQDPGQGLRLIYYSQIVNDFQKGDIAEGYSVSREKKESFPLTVTSAQKNPTAFYLCASSPGTGVGNTEAFFGQGTRLTVV.

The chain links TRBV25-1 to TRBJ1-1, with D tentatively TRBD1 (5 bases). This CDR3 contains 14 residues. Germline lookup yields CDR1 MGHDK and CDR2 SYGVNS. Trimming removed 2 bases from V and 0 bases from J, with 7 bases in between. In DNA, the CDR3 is TGTGCCAGCAGTGAACTAGGGGTGAACACTGAAGCTTTCTTT. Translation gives CASSELGVNTEAFF.

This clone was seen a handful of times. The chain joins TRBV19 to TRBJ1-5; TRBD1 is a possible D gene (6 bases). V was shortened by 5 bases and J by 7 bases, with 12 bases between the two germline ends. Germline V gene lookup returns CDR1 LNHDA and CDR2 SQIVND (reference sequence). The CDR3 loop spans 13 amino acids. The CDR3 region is CASSRAGDQPQHF. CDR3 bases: TGTGCCAGTAGTCGGGCAGGGGACCAGCCCCAGCATTTT. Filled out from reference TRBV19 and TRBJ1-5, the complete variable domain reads DGGITQSPKYLFRKEGQNVTLSCEQNLNHDAMYWYRQDPGQGLRLIYYSQIVNDFQKGDIAEGYSVSREKKESFPLTVTSAQKNPTAFYLCASSRAGDQPQHFGDGTRLSIL.

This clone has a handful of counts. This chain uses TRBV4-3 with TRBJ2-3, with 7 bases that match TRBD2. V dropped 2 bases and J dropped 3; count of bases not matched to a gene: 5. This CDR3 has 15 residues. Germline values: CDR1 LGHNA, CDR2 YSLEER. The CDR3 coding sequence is TGCGCCAGCAGCCAAAGGGGACTAACGACAGATACGCAGTATTTT. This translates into CASSQRGLTTDTQYF.

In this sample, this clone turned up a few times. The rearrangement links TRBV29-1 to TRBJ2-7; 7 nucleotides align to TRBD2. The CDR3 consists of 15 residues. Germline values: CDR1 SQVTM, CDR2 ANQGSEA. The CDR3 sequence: CSAKAPGLTPYEQYF. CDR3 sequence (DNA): TGCAGTGCAAAAGCTCCGGGACTAACCCCTTACGAGCAGTACTTC.

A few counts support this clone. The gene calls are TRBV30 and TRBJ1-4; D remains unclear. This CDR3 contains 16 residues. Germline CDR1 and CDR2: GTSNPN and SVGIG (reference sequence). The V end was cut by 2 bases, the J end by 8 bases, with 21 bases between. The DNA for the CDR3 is TGTGCCTGGAGTTCTACCCCGGGAGTGGGTACAGAAAAACTGTTTTTT. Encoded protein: CAWSSTPGVGTEKLFF.

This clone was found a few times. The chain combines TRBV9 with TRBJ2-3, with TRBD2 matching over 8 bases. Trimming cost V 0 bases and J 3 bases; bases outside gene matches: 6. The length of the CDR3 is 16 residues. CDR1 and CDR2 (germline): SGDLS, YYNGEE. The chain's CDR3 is CASSVGVAGKTDTQYF. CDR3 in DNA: TGTGCCAGCAGCGTAGGGGTAGCGGGAAAAACAGATACGCAGTATTTT.

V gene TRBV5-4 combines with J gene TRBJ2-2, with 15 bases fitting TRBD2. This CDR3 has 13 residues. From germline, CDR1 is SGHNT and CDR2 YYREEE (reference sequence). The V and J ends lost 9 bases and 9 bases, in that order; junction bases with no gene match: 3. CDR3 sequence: CATGLAGGRELFF. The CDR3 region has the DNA TGTGCCACGGGACTAGCGGGAGGAAGGGAGCTGTTTTTT.

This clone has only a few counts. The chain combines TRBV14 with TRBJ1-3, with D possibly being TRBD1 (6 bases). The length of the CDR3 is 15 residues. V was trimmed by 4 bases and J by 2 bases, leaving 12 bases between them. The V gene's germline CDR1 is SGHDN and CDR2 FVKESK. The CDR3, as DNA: TGTGCCAGCAGCCTACGAAGACAGGCTGGAAACACCATATATTTT. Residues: CASSLRRQAGNTIYF.

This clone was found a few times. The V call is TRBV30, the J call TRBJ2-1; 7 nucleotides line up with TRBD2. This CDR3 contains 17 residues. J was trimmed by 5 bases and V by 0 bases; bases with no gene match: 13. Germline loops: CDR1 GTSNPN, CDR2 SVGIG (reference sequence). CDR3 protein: CAWSVLGRRGKNNEQFF. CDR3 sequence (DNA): TGTGCCTGGAGTGTATTGGGTCGGCGGGGGAAAAACAATGAGCAGTTCTTC. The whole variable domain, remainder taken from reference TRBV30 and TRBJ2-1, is SQTIHQWPATLVQPVGSPLSLECTVEGTSNPNLYWYRQAAGRGLQLLFYSVGIGQISSEVPQNLSASRPQDRQFILSSKKLLLSDSGFYLCAWSVLGRRGKNNEQFFGPGTRLTVL.

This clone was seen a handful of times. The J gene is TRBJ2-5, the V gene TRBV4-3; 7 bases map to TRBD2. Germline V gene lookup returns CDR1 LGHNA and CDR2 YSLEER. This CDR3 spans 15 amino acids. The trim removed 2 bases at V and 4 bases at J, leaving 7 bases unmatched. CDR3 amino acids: CASSQREGWGETQYF. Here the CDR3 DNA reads TGCGCCAGCAGCCAAAGGGAGGGGTGGGGAGAGACCCAGTACTTC.

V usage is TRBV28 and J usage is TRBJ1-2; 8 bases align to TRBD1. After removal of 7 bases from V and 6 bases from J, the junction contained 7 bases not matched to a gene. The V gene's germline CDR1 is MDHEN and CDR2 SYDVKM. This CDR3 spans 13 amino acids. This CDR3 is CASIADRVHGYTF. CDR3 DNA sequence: TGTGCCAGCATCGCGGACAGGGTTCATGGCTACACCTTC.

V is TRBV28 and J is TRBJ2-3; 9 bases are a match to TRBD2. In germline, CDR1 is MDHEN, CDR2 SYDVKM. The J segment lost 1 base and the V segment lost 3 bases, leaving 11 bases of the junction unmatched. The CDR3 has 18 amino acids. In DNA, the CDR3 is TGTGCCAGCAGTTTCCCCTCCTGGGGACTAGCAGGCACAGATACGCAGTATTTT. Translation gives CASSFPSWGLAGTDTQYF.

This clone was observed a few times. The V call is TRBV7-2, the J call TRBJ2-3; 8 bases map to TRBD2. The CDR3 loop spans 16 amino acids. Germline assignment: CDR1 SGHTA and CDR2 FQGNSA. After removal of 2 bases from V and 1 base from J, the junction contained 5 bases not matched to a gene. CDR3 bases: TGTGCCAGCAGCTTAACCGGGACTAGTCGCACAGATACGCAGTATTTT. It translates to CASSLTGTSRTDTQYF.

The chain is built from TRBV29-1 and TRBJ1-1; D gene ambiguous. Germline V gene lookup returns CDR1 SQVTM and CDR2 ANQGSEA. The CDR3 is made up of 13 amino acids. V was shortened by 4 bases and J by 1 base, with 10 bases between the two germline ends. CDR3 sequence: CSVVRSSNTEAFF. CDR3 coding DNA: TGCAGCGTTGTTCGGTCCTCGAACACTGAAGCTTTCTTT.

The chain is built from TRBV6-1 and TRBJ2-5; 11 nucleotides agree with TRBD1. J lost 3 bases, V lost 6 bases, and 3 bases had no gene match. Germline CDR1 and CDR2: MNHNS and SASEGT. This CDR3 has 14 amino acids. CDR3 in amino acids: CASRRGQGEETQYF. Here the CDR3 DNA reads TGTGCCAGCAGGAGGGGACAGGGGGAAGAGACCCAGTACTTC.

CDR3 sequence: CASSPGLAGFHEQYF. DNA of the CDR3: TGTGCCAGCAGCCCGGGACTAGCGGGATTCCACGAGCAGTACTTC. The chain uses TRBV28 and TRBJ2-7, with 13 bases fitting TRBD2. CDR1 and CDR2 (germline): MDHEN, SYDVKM. The CDR3 has 15 residues. Trimming removed 6 bases from V and 5 bases from J; junction bases left unmatched: 7.

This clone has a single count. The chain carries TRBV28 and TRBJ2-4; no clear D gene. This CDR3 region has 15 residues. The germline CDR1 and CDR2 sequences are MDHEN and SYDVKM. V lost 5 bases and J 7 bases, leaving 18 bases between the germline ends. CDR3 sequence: CASSPRGSGKNIQYF. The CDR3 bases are TGTGCCAGCAGTCCCCGAGGTTCTGGCAAGAACATTCAGTACTTC.

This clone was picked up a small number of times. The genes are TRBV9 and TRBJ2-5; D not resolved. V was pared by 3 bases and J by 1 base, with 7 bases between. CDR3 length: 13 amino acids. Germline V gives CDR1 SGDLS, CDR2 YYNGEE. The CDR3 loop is CASSGPLQETQYF. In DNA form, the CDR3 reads TGTGCCAGCAGCGGCCCACTCCAAGAGACCCAGTACTTC.

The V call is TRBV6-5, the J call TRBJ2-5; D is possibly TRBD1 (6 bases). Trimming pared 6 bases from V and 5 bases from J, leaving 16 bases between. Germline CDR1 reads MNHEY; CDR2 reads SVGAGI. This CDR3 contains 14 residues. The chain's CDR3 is CASRKQGLGETQYF. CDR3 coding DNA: TGTGCCAGCAGAAAACAGGGTTTGGGGGAGACCCAGTACTTC.

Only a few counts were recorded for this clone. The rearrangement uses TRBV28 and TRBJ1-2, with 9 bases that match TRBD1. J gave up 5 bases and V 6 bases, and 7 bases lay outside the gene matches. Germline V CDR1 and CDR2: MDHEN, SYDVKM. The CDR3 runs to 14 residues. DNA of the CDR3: TGTGCCAGCAGCCCGGGACAGGGCGGATATGGCTACACCTTC. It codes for CASSPGQGGYGYTF.

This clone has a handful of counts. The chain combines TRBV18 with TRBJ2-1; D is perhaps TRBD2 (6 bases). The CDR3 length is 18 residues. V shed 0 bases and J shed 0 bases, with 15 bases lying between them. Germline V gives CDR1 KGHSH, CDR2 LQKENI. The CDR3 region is CASSPPSRGTSSYNEQFF. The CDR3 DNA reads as TGTGCCAGCTCACCACCTTCTCGGGGGACCAGCTCCTACAATGAGCAGTTCTTC. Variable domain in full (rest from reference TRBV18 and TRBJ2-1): NAGVMQNPRHLVRRRGQEARLRCSPMKGHSHVYWYRQLPEEGLKFMVYLQKENIIDESGMPKERFSAEFPKEGPSILRIQQVVRGDSAAYFCASSPPSRGTSSYNEQFFGPGTRLTVL.

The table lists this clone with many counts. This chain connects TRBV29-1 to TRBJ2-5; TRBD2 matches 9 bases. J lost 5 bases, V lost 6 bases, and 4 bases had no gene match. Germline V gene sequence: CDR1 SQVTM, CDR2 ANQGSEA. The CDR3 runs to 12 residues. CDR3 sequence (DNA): TGCAGCGTCCGAGGACTAGCGGAGACCCAGTACTTC. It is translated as CSVRGLAETQYF.

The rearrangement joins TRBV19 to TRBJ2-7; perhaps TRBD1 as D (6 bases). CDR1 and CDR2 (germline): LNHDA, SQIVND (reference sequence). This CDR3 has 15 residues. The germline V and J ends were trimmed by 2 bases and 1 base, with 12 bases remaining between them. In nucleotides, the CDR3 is TGTGCCAGTAGTATAATGGGGGACAAGTCCTACGAGCAGTACTTC. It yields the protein CASSIMGDKSYEQYF.